The clone carrying this T cell receptor beta chain came up many times. The record originates from a study of spatial heterogeneity in lung cancer. The germline CDR1 and CDR2 sequences are SQVTM and ANQGSEA. This CDR3 has 12 residues. Trimming pared 4 bases from V and 2 bases from J, leaving 8 bases between. The time point was: sample taken at primary tumor resection. No cell sorting; template was whole RNA from tumor, lung tissue or PBMC. Samples were donated by 72 untreated early-stage non-small cell lung cancer patients. MiXCR, applied by TCRdb to the 5' RACE reads, yields one record per CDR3 protein. The data show around 75,000 distinct CDR3 sequences, about an eighth seen once.

The sequencing here drew on PBMCs, taken at surgery. The origin of this receptor is a male donor with early-stage non-small cell lung cancer. V is TRBV29-1 and J is TRBJ2-5; no clear D. In nucleotides, the CDR3 is TGCAGCGTTGGGGCAGTACAAGAGACCCAGTACTTC. Translation: CSVGAVQETQYF.